Below are 7 T cell receptor beta chains sequenced from a single sample in a study of T cell changes during pregnancy in multiple sclerosis. The protocol was immunoSEQ multiplex PCR, while the TCRdb copy is restricted to in-frame clones and leaves out a portion. The sample holds under 25,000 clones, around 86% seen once. Specimen: CD8+ T cells from peripheral blood mononuclear cells, collected in the first trimester of pregnancy. The receptors were gathered from a female donor in good health, enrolled as a control in a pregnancy study.

The gene calls are TRBV10-3 and TRBJ1-1; D is possibly TRBD1 (6 bases). V shed 1 base and J shed 0 bases, with 15 bases lying between them. Germline V gene data show CDR1 as ENHRY and CDR2 as SYGVKD. The CDR3 is 17 amino acids. In DNA, the CDR3 is TGTGCCATCAGTGAGTGGGAGGCGGGGGCGGTGAACACTGAAGCTTTCTTT. Translating it yields CAISEWEAGAVNTEAFF.

The chain joins TRBV4-1 to TRBJ2-7, with 7 bases that match TRBD1. V dropped 1 base and J dropped 2; count of bases not matched to a gene: 8. The V gene's germline CDR1 is MGHRA and CDR2 YSYEKL. The CDR3 has 16 amino acids. CDR3 sequence reads: CASSQASDRVTYEQYF. The CDR3 nucleotides read TGCGCCAGCAGCCAAGCCTCAGACAGGGTAACCTACGAGCAGTACTTC.

The chain joins TRBV2 to TRBJ1-5; TRBD1 matches at 9 bases. This CDR3 region has 13 residues. Germline CDR1 reads SNHLY; CDR2 reads FYNNEI. V shed 8 bases and J 4 bases; nucleotides not matched to a gene: 3. This CDR3 is CASAGTGNQPQHF. The CDR3 bases are TGTGCCAGCGCCGGGACAGGGAATCAGCCCCAGCATTTT.

The chain has TRBV7-8 and TRBJ2-5, with D perhaps TRBD1 (5 bases). There are 15 residues in the CDR3. Trimming removed 5 bases from V and 2 bases from J, with 15 bases in between. CDR1 is SGHVS, CDR2 FQNEAQ, per germline. CDR3 bases: TGTGCCAGCAGCCCGACCTCTGGGGCGCAAGAGACCCAGTACTTC. It translates to CASSPTSGAQETQYF.

The V and J genes are TRBV29-1 and TRBJ1-2; possible D gene TRBD1, 5 bases. Germline V lookup: CDR1 SQVTM, CDR2 ANQGSEA. There are 16 residues in the CDR3. Trimming left V 4 bases short and J 4 bases short, with 22 bases between. The CDR3 DNA reads TGCAGCGTTGGGCGTGGGGGGGGGAGGTCCGGCTATGGCTACACCTTC. Translating gives CSVGRGGGRSGYGYTF.

The chain employs TRBV27 and TRBJ2-3; TRBD2 matches 8 bases. CDR1 and CDR2 (germline): MNHEY, SMNVEV (reference sequence). The CDR3 sequence is 18 residues long. V lost 8 bases to trimming and J lost 2 bases; unmatched junction nucleotides: 18. CDR3 region: CASRWGVTGGVLTDTQYF. Written as DNA, the CDR3 is TGTGCCAGCCGATGGGGGGTAACCGGGGGGGTCCTCACAGATACGCAGTATTTT.

The rearrangement uses TRBV10-3 and TRBJ1-6, with a possible D match to TRBD1 (6 bases). Germline V gene sequence: CDR1 ENHRY, CDR2 SYGVKD. V lost 5 bases, J lost 3 bases, and 8 bases lay in between. The CDR3 consists of 14 residues. The chain's CDR3 is CAISQDSYNSPLHF. The CDR3 DNA is TGTGCCATCAGTCAGGACAGCTATAATTCACCCCTCCACTTT.